The 21 T cell receptor beta chains below all came from one sample that was sequenced in a study of cytomegalovirus exposure and HLA in healthy donors. Profiling relied on immunoSEQ multiplex PCR, and the TCRdb table lists in-frame clones only, not all of them. The top ten clones hold 1.2% of a sample with about 63,000 clones, roughly 90% of them seen once. Sequencing was carried out using PBMCs. The receptor set was obtained from a woman between 18 and 29 years old in good health and CMV-seronegative.

The CDR3 nucleotides are TGTGCCAGCGGTCGGCAGGGGGCCGACACCGGGGAGCTGTTTTTT. This sequence encodes CASGRQGADTGELFF. V and J are TRBV13 and TRBJ2-2; 8 positions match TRBD1. CDR1 and CDR2 from the germline V gene are PRHDT and FYEKMQ (reference sequence). The CDR3 totals 15 residues. After removal of 8 bases from V and 3 bases from J, the junction contained 8 bases not matched to a gene.

The chain carries TRBV2 and TRBJ1-2, with a possible D match to TRBD1 (5 bases). The CDR3 consists of 14 residues. V lost 3 bases, J lost 0 bases, and 8 bases lay in between. CDR1 is SNHLY and CDR2 is FYNNEI in the germline V gene. CDR3 sequence (DNA): TGTGCCAGCAGTGATACAGGTCCTAACTATGGCTACACCTTC. Its translation is CASSDTGPNYGYTF.

The rearrangement links TRBV6-5 to TRBJ2-1; D remains ambiguous. Germline values: CDR1 MNHEY, CDR2 SVGAGI. This CDR3 contains 12 residues. V dropped 5 bases and J dropped 5 bases, with 7 bases sitting between them. The CDR3 reads CASSGRHNEQFF. The CDR3 DNA sequence: TGTGCCAGCAGTGGGCGACACAATGAGCAGTTCTTC.

This rearrangement joins TRBV14 to TRBJ2-3, with D unresolved. V lost 0 bases, J lost 2 bases, and 6 bases lay in between. The length of the CDR3 is 14 residues. CDR1 and CDR2 (germline): SGHDN, FVKESK. The DNA of the CDR3 is TGTGCCAGCAGCCAAGAGCGGTACACAGATACGCAGTATTTT. Protein sequence: CASSQERYTDTQYF.

The chain uses TRBV30 and TRBJ2-1, with TRBD2 identical over 13 bases. The V and J ends lost 4 bases and 8 bases, in that order; junction bases with no gene match: 5. The CDR3 runs to 14 residues. Germline V gene data show CDR1 as GTSNPN and CDR2 as SVGIG (reference sequence). CDR3 bases: TGTGCCTGGAACGGACTAGCGGGAGTGGATGAGCAGTTCTTC. This gives the protein CAWNGLAGVDEQFF.

The V and J genes are TRBV27 and TRBJ1-6; D gene ambiguous. The CDR3 has 17 amino acids. The germline gives CDR1 MNHEY, CDR2 SMNVEV (reference sequence). Trimming pared 5 bases from V and 2 bases from J, leaving 16 bases between. The CDR3 DNA sequence: TGTGCCAGCAGTCCGGAAGCGGGAAGGGCCTATAATTCACCCCTCCACTTT. Amino acid sequence: CASSPEAGRAYNSPLHF.

The chain combines TRBV6-1 with TRBJ1-2, with a possible D match to TRBD1 (5 bases). Trimming took 2 bases from V and 8 from J, leaving 15 bases between them. The germline V gene has CDR1 MNHNS and CDR2 SASEGT. CDR3 size: 14 residues. As DNA, the CDR3 is TGTGCCAGCAGTGAATTGCAGGGAATGGACGGCTACACCTTC. Its translation: CASSELQGMDGYTF.

The rearrangement links TRBV6-1 to TRBJ1-5, with a possible D match to TRBD1 (6 bases). V was cut by 5 bases and J by 5 bases, with 16 bases left in between. CDR1 and CDR2 (germline): MNHNS, SASEGT. The CDR3 loop spans 15 amino acids. CDR3 sequence: CASSMNRAFDQPQHF. The CDR3 DNA reads TGTGCCAGCAGTATGAACAGGGCTTTTGATCAGCCCCAGCATTTT.

Here the CDR3 DNA reads TGTGCCAGTAGTATGACAGTAAATAGCAATCAGCCCCAGCATTTT. Translating it yields CASSMTVNSNQPQHF. The V and J genes are TRBV19 and TRBJ1-5; the D gene is possibly TRBD1 (5 bases). The CDR3 is 15 amino acids. Germline V gives CDR1 LNHDA, CDR2 SQIVND (reference sequence). The ends were cut back, 3 bases at V and 0 bases at J, with 9 bases in the middle.

V usage is TRBV6-5 and J usage is TRBJ1-1; D gene unclear. The V gene's germline CDR1 is MNHEY and CDR2 SVGAGI. V lost 6 bases and J 0 bases, leaving 8 bases between the germline ends. CDR3 length: 13 amino acids. The CDR3 DNA reads TGTGCCAGCAGCTATAGTATGAACACTGAAGCTTTCTTT. Its protein product is CASSYSMNTEAFF.

The CDR3 region is CASSLGGIRGYEQFF. For the CDR3, the DNA is TGTGCCAGCAGCTTGGGGGGAATCAGGGGCTATGAGCAGTTCTTC. The V and J genes are TRBV5-8 and TRBJ2-1; maybe TRBD1 (6 bases). Trimming stripped 0 bases from V and 8 bases from J, with 15 bases between. The germline CDR1 and CDR2 sequences are SGHTS and YDEGEE. The CDR3 totals 15 residues.

The rearrangement links TRBV9 to TRBJ1-4; no definite D call. Germline V gene lookup returns CDR1 SGDLS and CDR2 YYNGEE. This CDR3 comprises 15 residues. The V end was cut by 0 bases, the J end by 7 bases, with 13 bases between. The CDR3 loop is CASSVAETLGEKLFF. CDR3 DNA: TGTGCCAGCAGCGTAGCGGAGACGCTGGGTGAAAAACTGTTTTTT.

The rearrangement links TRBV5-1 to TRBJ2-7; 7 bases are a match to TRBD1. CDR3 length: 14 residues. CDR1 SGHRS and CDR2 YFSETQ come from the germline V gene. V shed 4 bases, J shed 4 bases, and the junction held 8 bases outside the gene matches. The CDR3 loop is CASSVGTALYEQYF. The DNA of the CDR3 is TGCGCCAGCAGCGTGGGGACAGCCTTATACGAGCAGTACTTC.

This chain connects TRBV18 to TRBJ1-5; D not resolved. Germline CDR1 is KGHSH and CDR2 is LQKENI. This CDR3 spans 15 amino acids. V lost 2 bases and J 7 bases, leaving 15 bases between the germline ends. This chain's CDR3 is CASSPRQITGQPQHF. The DNA of the CDR3 is TGTGCCAGCTCACCAAGGCAAATCACCGGGCAGCCCCAGCATTTT.

J is TRBJ2-7 and V is TRBV7-2; weak D call: TRBD2 (6 bases). Per germline, CDR1 SGHTA and CDR2 FQGNSA. This CDR3 is 15 amino acids long. Trimming cost V 2 bases and J 3 bases, with 14 bases left between them. The CDR3 region is CASSLTAGEVYEQYF. CDR3 sequence (DNA): TGTGCCAGCAGCTTAACGGCCGGGGAGGTCTACGAGCAGTACTTC.

The chain employs TRBV6-1 and TRBJ2-7; D remains unclear. Germline V gives CDR1 MNHNS, CDR2 SASEGT. This CDR3 has 13 residues. Deletions cut 4 bases from V and 3 bases from J, with 10 bases between. The CDR3 is CASSVVSLYEQYF. Here the CDR3 DNA reads TGTGCCAGCAGTGTGGTGAGCCTCTACGAGCAGTACTTC.

V usage is TRBV30 and J usage is TRBJ2-1; D possibly corresponds to TRBD2 (5 bases). The CDR3 has 17 amino acids. The germline CDR1 and CDR2 sequences are GTSNPN and SVGIG (reference sequence). V gave up 0 bases and J gave up 3 bases, with 18 bases separating them. In DNA, the CDR3 is TGTGCCTGGAGTGTACCGTCGGGGTTCTCTAACTACAATGAGCAGTTCTTC. It encodes CAWSVPSGFSNYNEQFF.

The chain carries TRBV10-3 and TRBJ2-1; 8 bases agree with TRBD1. Germline V gene sequence: CDR1 ENHRY, CDR2 SYGVKD. CDR3 length equals 16 residues. Trimming cost V 7 bases and J 0 bases; bases outside gene matches: 8. CDR3 sequence reads: CAIKSVQGASYNEQFF. The CDR3 DNA follows: TGTGCCATCAAATCAGTTCAGGGGGCCTCCTACAATGAGCAGTTCTTC.

The V and J genes are TRBV18 and TRBJ2-4; D uncertain. CDR3 length: 12 amino acids. The germline gives CDR1 KGHSH, CDR2 LQKENI. V was pared by 6 bases and J by 5 bases, with 8 bases between. The CDR3 region has the DNA TGTGCCAGCTCTCGTAATCAAAACATTCAGTACTTC. It specifies CASSRNQNIQYF.

The genes are TRBV7-6 and TRBJ2-2; 11 bases fit TRBD2. This CDR3 region has 16 residues. Trimming removed 3 bases from V and 6 bases from J; junction bases left unmatched: 6. CDR1 is SGHVS and CDR2 is FNYEAQ in the germline V gene. The DNA for the CDR3 is TGTGCCAGCAGCTTGACTAGCGGGGAGATAGCCGGGGAGCTGTTTTTT. It yields the protein CASSLTSGEIAGELFF. Using reference TRBV7-6 and TRBJ2-2 for the parts outside the CDR3, the full variable domain is GAGVSQSPRYKVTKRGQDVALRCDPISGHVSLYWYRQALGQGPEFLTYFNYEAQQDKSGLPNDRFSAERPEGSISTLTIQRTEQRDSAMYRCASSLTSGEIAGELFFGEGSRLTVL.

The chain carries TRBV7-8 and TRBJ2-2, with a possible D match to TRBD1 (6 bases). Deletions cut 5 bases from V and 3 bases from J, with 10 bases between. CDR1 is SGHVS, CDR2 FQNEAQ, per germline. The CDR3 has 14 residues. CDR3 coding DNA: TGTGCCAGCAGCCGTACAGGGTACACCGGGGAGCTGTTTTTT. It yields the protein CASSRTGYTGELFF.